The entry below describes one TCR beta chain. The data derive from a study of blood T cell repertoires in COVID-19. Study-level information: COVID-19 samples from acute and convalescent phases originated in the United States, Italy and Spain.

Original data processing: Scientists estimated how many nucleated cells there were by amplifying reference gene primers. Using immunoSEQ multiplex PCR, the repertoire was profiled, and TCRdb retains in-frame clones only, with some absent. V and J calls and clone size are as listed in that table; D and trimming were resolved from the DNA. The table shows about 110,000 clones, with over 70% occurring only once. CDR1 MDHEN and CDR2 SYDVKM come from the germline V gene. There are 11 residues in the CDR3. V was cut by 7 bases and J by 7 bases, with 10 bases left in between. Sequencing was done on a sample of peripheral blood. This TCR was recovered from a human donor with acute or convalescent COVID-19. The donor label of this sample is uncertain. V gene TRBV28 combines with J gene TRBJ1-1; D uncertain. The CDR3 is CASISPREAFF. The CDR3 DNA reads TGTGCCAGCATTTCACCGCGTGAAGCTTTCTTT.